This T cell receptor (beta chain) appears in the sequencing data of a study of blood T cell repertoires in COVID-19. On the study more broadly: Acute-phase and convalescent COVID-19 samples originated in the United States, Italy and Spain. Sources were T cells, B-cell-depleted T cells, or PBMCs; the material itself was cDNA or gDNA.

Original analysis: The assay estimated nucleated cells by amplifying reference gene primers. Assay: immunoSEQ multiplex PCR; the TCRdb copy retains only in-frame clones and omits some. That table gives V, J and clone size, and the DNA gave D and trimming. The sample has roughly 230,000 clones; 81% are singletons. V dropped 10 bases and J dropped 7 bases, with 19 bases sitting between them. CDR3 length equals 14 residues. Germline assignment: CDR1 LNHDA and CDR2 SQIVND (reference sequence). Source material: peripheral blood. The chain links TRBV19 to TRBJ1-4; possibly TRBD1 for D (5 bases). The sequence came from an elderly woman with acute or convalescent COVID-19. The CDR3: CATLGTAGREKLFF. The CDR3, as DNA: TGTGCCACCCTTGGGACCGCGGGACGTGAAAAACTGTTTTTT. Combining the CDR3 with reference TRBV19 and TRBJ1-4 gives the whole variable domain DGGITQSPKYLFRKEGQNVTLSCEQNLNHDAMYWYRQDPGQGLRLIYYSQIVNDFQKGDIAEGYSVSREKKESFPLTVTSAQKNPTAFYLCATLGTAGREKLFFGSGTQLSVL.